The subject of this entry is one T cell receptor (beta chain). The clone's antigen remains unknown. Base qualities are not at hand, and no much larger clone is one base apart. At diagnosis, peripheral blood, uninvolved tumor-adjacent lung and tumor were collected and stored as a combination of fresh-frozen and FFPE material. For TCR repertoire profiling, blood samples were analyzed in the form of peripheral blood mononuclear cells. V gives up 8 bases and J gives up 8 bases, and the segment between their germline ends measures 13 bases. CDR1 and CDR2, per the germline V gene (reference sequence), are DFQATT and SNEGSKA. The CDR3 runs 11 amino acids, cysteine and phenylalanine included. This entry keeps only the CDR3 DNA: 33 bases, framed from base 1. TCR beta CDR3 regions were sequenced from DNA using the immunoSEQ Assay. The study's own analysis went as follows. T cell density was computed as TCR beta template counts normalized to usable DNA estimated by amplifying housekeeping genes. The preseqR package was used to estimate richness by extrapolating to 400,000 templates for PBMC samples and to 120,000 templates for tissue samples. Clonality was taken to be one minus Pielou's evenness. Tissue-enriched TCRs were identified through differential abundance testing performed on productive amino-acid clonotypes, with a minimum total count of 5 and an alpha of 0.1. The Jaccard Index and the Morisita Overlap Index were used to quantify repertoire overlap between compartments. GLIPH grouped TCR beta CDR3s together with public tetramer-defined viral CDR3s, and a viral motif had to include at least three viral sequences and show V-gene enrichment. Sourced from immuneACCESS, this table was stored by TCRdb with only in-frame sequences that have V and J called. A share of the clones is absent; for the studies checked, an unresolved V gene accounts for under half, and the remainder has no known explanation. Clonal size and the V and J genes are those of that table, whereas D and trimming came from the DNA. The sample profile shows 29,000 or so clones; 88% of them were found once. The ten largest make up roughly 13% of the sample.

The data were taken from a study of T cells in localized non-small cell lung cancer (dated by TCRdb to 2020 to 2021). Context from the whole study: T cell repertoires of a few hundred early-stage NSCLC patients were analyzed, with tumors being compared against uninvolved tumor-adjacent lungs. All 220 or so NSCLC patients in the cohort were treatment-naive and had localized lung tumors that were resected. Of the NSCLC patients, fewer than 150 were male and about 97 were female, and the mean age was around 70 years. What the work shows at the level of the full study, not this receptor alone: Uninvolved tumor-adjacent lung showed the highest T cell clonality, higher than tumor, which suggests more focused antigenic responses in the uninvolved tumor-adjacent lung. Longer overall survival was associated with higher blood T cell density, whereas shorter survival was associated with higher adjacent-lung clonality. Since the design was exploratory, TCR variables were selected using unadjusted p-values with no false-discovery rate correction. Multi-region tumor sequencing was not performed, so intratumor heterogeneity could not be excluded. A median of around 60 of the top 100 tumor clones turned up in the paired uninvolved adjacent lung, and approximately 30 of those clones also ranked among the top 100 of that same adjacent lung.

The chain is assembled from TRBV20-1 and TRBJ2-1; perhaps TRBD2 is the D gene, with 6 bases matching. This TCR was recovered from a female donor of 60 years or more with stage III squamous cell lung carcinoma. This specimen was peripheral blood, taken before any cancer treatment. The sequence in DNA is TGCAGTTACGGGAGATTCGATGAGCAGTTCTTC. Translated, this gives CSYGRFDEQFF.